This entry describes one TCR beta chain. Its cognate antigen is unknown. Vbeta (60) and Jbeta (13) primers were used in the PCR. Repertoires were generated with immunoSEQ multiplex PCR, while TCRdb's copy carries only in-frame clones and drops some. The profile covers around 100,000 clones, with 70% appearing a single time and 8.7% taken by the ten largest. This entry belongs to a study of cytomegalovirus exposure and HLA in healthy donors. Each donor was healthy, and each was a bone marrow donor. Donors likely had unrecorded immune exposures despite being nominally healthy when sampled. Regarding the study as a whole: A missense variant in DCLRE1C was later tied to TCR beta V- and J-gene trimming. Prior analysis indicated that the majority of TCR beta V segments exhibited productivity approximately 90% or approximately 30% of the time.

CDR1 is MNHEY, CDR2 SVGAGI, per germline. Trimming stripped 4 bases from V and 1 base from J, with 14 bases between. The CDR3 sequence is 16 residues long. Material for sequencing was PBMCs. The TCR comes from a man aged 30-40 years in good health and CMV-seropositive. This chain uses TRBV6-5 with TRBJ2-4, with D perhaps matching TRBD2 (7 bases). CDR3 sequence (DNA): TGTGCCAGCAGTTCGGCAGGGGAGGGGGCCAAAAACATTCAGTACTTC. Translated: CASSSAGEGAKNIQYF.